A selection of T cell receptor beta chains follows, all from one sample in a study of shared clonotypes between healthy human individuals. TCRdb's copy holds only in-frame clones and misses some; the assay was immunoSEQ multiplex PCR. The sample holds some 530,000 clones, more than 75% seen once. Material for sequencing was PBMCs. These receptors all come from a woman in her 40s in good health. Some clones in this sample may be carry-over from other donors' samples. The CDR3 runs from the conserved cysteine through the conserved F or W. A D gene is named only where the DNA matches it firmly. Not every row has a clone size; where given, it reads once, few, many or a size class.

j_call,d_call,clone_size,v_call,cdr3_nt,cdr3_aa
TRBJ2-5,NA,NA,TRBV29-1,TGCAGCGTCACCCCCCGGACGGTTGGCGAGACCCAGTACTTC,CSVTPRTVGETQYF
TRBJ1-4,NA,NA,TRBV28,TGTGCCAGCAGCTGGGGAGGGAAAAAACTGTTTTTT,CASSWGGKKLFF
TRBJ2-5,TRBD1,NA,TRBV9,TGTGCCAGCAGCGTATCCCCCCAGGGGGCTCAAGAGACCCAGTACTTC,CASSVSPQGAQETQYF
TRBJ2-7,TRBD2,NA,TRBV11-2,TGTGCCAGCAGCGTTAGAAGACTAGCGGGAGTAGAAGAGCAGTACTTC,CASSVRRLAGVEEQYF
TRBJ2-7,NA,NA,TRBV10-2,TGCGCCAGCAATGGCGGCTACTTCTCCTACGAGCAGTACTTC,CASNGGYFSYEQYF
TRBJ2-7,TRBD1,NA,TRBV18,TGTGCCAGCTCACCGACAGGGGCCACCTACGAGCAGTACTTC,CASSPTGATYEQYF
TRBJ2-1,NA,NA,TRBV9,TGTGCCAGCAGCGGCACAGGCAGCTCCTACAATGAGCAGTTCTTC,CASSGTGSSYNEQFF
TRBJ2-1,TRBD2,NA,TRBV4-1,TGCGCCAGCAGCCAAGAAGTAGCGGGAGGGCGGGAGCAGTTCTTC,CASSQEVAGGREQFF
TRBJ2-1,NA,few,TRBV5-1,TGCGCCAGCAGCTTGGACCGGTATAGCTCCTACAATGAGCAGTTCTTC,CASSLDRYSSYNEQFF
TRBJ2-2,NA,few,TRBV6-6,TGTGCCAGCAGTTCGGACAGGAACACCGGGGAGCTGTTTTTT,CASSSDRNTGELFF
TRBJ2-5,NA,NA,TRBV5-1,TGCGCCAGCAGCTTGTGGGGAACTGGGGAGACCCAGTACTTC,CASSLWGTGETQYF
TRBJ1-1,TRBD1,NA,TRBV2,TGTGCCAGCATGGGGACAGACCACACTGAAGCTTTCTTT,CASMGTDHTEAFF
TRBJ1-1,TRBD1,NA,TRBV2,TGTGCCAGCAGTGGGGACAGGGGAAACACTGAAGCTTTCTTT,CASSGDRGNTEAFF
TRBJ2-5,NA,NA,TRBV4-1,TGCGCCAGCAGCCAGTTGACGGAGGAGACCCAGTACTTC,CASSQLTEETQYF
TRBJ1-5,NA,NA,TRBV30,TGTGCCTGGAGTCACAGGGTCAATCAGCCCCAGCATTTT,CAWSHRVNQPQHF
TRBJ1-1,NA,few,TRBV19,TGTGCCAGTTTAACAGGTTACACTGAAGCTTTCTTT,CASLTGYTEAFF
TRBJ1-4,TRBD1,NA,TRBV30,TGTGCCTGGAAGGGACAGGGTTATGAAAAACTGTTTTTT,CAWKGQGYEKLFF
TRBJ2-7,TRBD2,NA,TRBV5-1,TGCGCCAGCAGCTTCTCTCTGCGGGAGGGGTCCTACGAGCAGTACTTC,CASSFSLREGSYEQYF
TRBJ2-7,TRBD1,NA,TRBV7-2,TGTGCCAGCAGCTCCACCGGGACAGGGGCGGCCTACGAGCAGTACTTC,CASSSTGTGAAYEQYF
TRBJ2-7,NA,few,TRBV18,TGTGCCAGCTCACCAGGGCAGGGGACCTACGAGCAGTACTTC,CASSPGQGTYEQYF
TRBJ1-1,NA,NA,TRBV5-1,TGCGCCAGCAGCTTAGTCTGGGGACAGAACACTGAAGCTTTCTTT,CASSLVWGQNTEAFF
TRBJ2-1,TRBD1,NA,TRBV19,TGTGCCAGTAGTATAGGTCAGGGGGCTCCCAGATTATTGGAGCAGTTCTTC,CASSIGQGAPRLLEQFF
TRBJ1-4,TRBD1,NA,TRBV25-1,TGTGCCAGCAGTGAATACTCGGGACAGGGCGAAAAACTGTTTTTT,CASSEYSGQGEKLFF
TRBJ1-1,NA,NA,TRBV18,TGTGCCAGCTCAACGTACAGCACTGAAGCTTTCTTT,CASSTYSTEAFF
TRBJ2-3,TRBD2,once,TRBV7-9,TGTGCCAGCAGTCCTACGGGAGGGGAGCAGTATTTT,CASSPTGGEQYF
TRBJ1-1,NA,NA,TRBV7-2,TGTGCCAGCAGCTCGGCCCGGACAGCCTCGAACACTGAAGCTTTCTTT,CASSSARTASNTEAFF
TRBJ2-4,NA,NA,TRBV21-1,TGTGCCAGCAGCCAAGAGGCGGGGGACAAAAACATTCAGTACTTC,CASSQEAGDKNIQYF
TRBJ2-7,NA,NA,TRBV2,TGTGCCAGCAGAGAGGGCAGGGGCCCCTACGAGCAGTACTTC,CASREGRGPYEQYF
TRBJ2-7,NA,NA,TRBV5-1,TGCGCCAGCAGGCCAGGTAGGGCAGGGTCCTACGAGCAGTACTTC,CASRPGRAGSYEQYF
TRBJ1-1,NA,NA,TRBV5-6,TGTGCCAGCAGCTTACAGGCGGCGAACACTGAAGCTTTCTTT,CASSLQAANTEAFF